This TCR beta chain originates from a study of control samples from healthy donors and cancer patients. Sequencing was performed with immunoSEQ multiplex PCR; in TCRdb, only in-frame clones are kept and a portion is missing. The sample contains 150,000 or so clones, about 91% of which appear only once. V was shortened by 2 bases and J by 5 bases, with 10 bases between the two germline ends. The CDR3 is 14 residues long. CDR1 and CDR2 (germline): MDHEN, SYDVKM. The chain uses TRBV28 and TRBJ1-5, with D possibly being TRBD1 (5 bases). The sequenced sample consisted of blood. The clonotype originates from a man aged 18 to 29 in good health. CDR3 bases: TGTGCCAGCAGTTTAGGAGGGGACCATCAGCCCCAGCATTTT. This codes for CASSLGGDHQPQHF. The full variable domain, with the rest looked up from reference TRBV28 and TRBJ1-5, is DVKVTQSSRYLVKRTGEKVFLECVQDMDHENMFWYRQDPGLGLRLIYFSYDVKMKEKGDIPEGYSVSREKKERFSLILESASTNQTSMYLCASSLGGDHQPQHFGDGTRLSIL.